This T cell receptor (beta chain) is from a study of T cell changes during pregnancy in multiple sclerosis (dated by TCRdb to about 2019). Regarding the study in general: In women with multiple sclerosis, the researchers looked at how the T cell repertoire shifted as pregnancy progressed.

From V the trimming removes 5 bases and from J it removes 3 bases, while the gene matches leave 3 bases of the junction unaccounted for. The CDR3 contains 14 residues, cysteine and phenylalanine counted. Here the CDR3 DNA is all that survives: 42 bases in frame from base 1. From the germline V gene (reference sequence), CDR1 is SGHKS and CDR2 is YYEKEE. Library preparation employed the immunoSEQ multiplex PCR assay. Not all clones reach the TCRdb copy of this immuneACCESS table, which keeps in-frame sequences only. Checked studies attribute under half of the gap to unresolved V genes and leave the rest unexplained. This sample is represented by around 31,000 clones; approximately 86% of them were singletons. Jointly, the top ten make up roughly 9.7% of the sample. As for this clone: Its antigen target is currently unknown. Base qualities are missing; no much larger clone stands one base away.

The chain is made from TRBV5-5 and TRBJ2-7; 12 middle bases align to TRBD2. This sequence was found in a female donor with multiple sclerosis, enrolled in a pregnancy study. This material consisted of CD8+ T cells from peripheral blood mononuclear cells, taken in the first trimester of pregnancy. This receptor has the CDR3 CASSLLAGGYEQYF. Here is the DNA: TGTGCCAGCAGTTTACTAGCGGGAGGCTACGAGCAGTACTTC.